A single sample is the source of the 17 T cell receptor beta chains below, sequenced in a study of OX40 agonist ivuxolimab in advanced cancers. TCRdb keeps only in-frame clones here, not all; method: immunoSEQ multiplex PCR. The repertoire holds some 90,000 clones, with approximately 87% as singletons. This sample comprised CD4+ or CD8+ T cells sorted from blood, obtained in a trial of the OX40 agonist ivuxolimab. All receptors derive from an adult with an advanced solid tumor such as melanoma, head and neck, liver or kidney cancer.

The gene calls are TRBV10-3 and TRBJ2-3; 10 bases map to TRBD2. J gave up 6 bases and V 9 bases, and 12 bases lay outside the gene matches. This CDR3 contains 15 residues. Germline V gene sequence: CDR1 ENHRY, CDR2 SYGVKD. This CDR3 is CAMTGSGRARDTQYF. The CDR3 DNA is TGTGCCATGACAGGGAGCGGGAGGGCCCGGGATACGCAGTATTTT.

The gene calls are TRBV2 and TRBJ2-1, with a weak D call TRBD2 (6 bases). CDR1 and CDR2 (germline): SNHLY, FYNNEI. Trimming took 6 bases from V and 10 from J, leaving 10 bases between them. This CDR3 region has 11 residues. Written as DNA, the CDR3 is TGTGCCAGCAGGGGACGGGAGGAGCAGTTCTTC. It encodes CASRGREEQFF.

The rearrangement links TRBV28 to TRBJ1-2, with TRBD1 matching over 7 bases. Germline assignment: CDR1 MDHEN and CDR2 SYDVKM. V was pared by 5 bases and J by 2 bases, with 2 bases of the junction left unmatched. The length of the CDR3 is 13 residues. CDR3 loop: CASSPGQNYGYTF. The CDR3 DNA reads TGTGCCAGCAGTCCGGGACAGAACTATGGCTACACCTTC.

The V and J genes are TRBV30 and TRBJ2-1; 7 bases map to TRBD1. CDR3 length equals 15 residues. Germline lookup yields CDR1 GTSNPN and CDR2 SVGIG (reference sequence). The V gene end was trimmed by 4 bases and the J gene end by 3 bases; junction bases not matched to a gene: 9. CDR3 residues: CAWNRGSGLYNEQFF. The CDR3 DNA reads TGTGCCTGGAACAGGGGTTCCGGCCTCTACAATGAGCAGTTCTTC.

The CDR3 DNA reads TGTGCCAGCAGTCTAGAGTTCAATGAGCAGTTCTTC. It yields the protein CASSLEFNEQFF. The rearrangement uses TRBV28 and TRBJ2-1; no reliable D call. Per germline, CDR1 MDHEN and CDR2 SYDVKM. V lost 5 bases to trimming and J lost 6 bases, with 8 bases between them. The CDR3 extends over 12 amino acids.

This clone appeared once. The chain carries TRBV27 and TRBJ1-3; no firm D call. The CDR3 is made up of 15 amino acids. Germline assignment: CDR1 MNHEY and CDR2 SMNVEV (reference sequence). Trimming cost V 0 bases and J 2 bases, with 8 bases left between them. This chain's CDR3 is CASSLSWGTGNTIYF. The CDR3 DNA follows: TGTGCCAGCAGTTTATCTTGGGGTACTGGAAACACCATATATTTT.

The chain uses TRBV5-4 and TRBJ1-2; D is unclear. The V end lost 4 bases, the J end lost 9 bases, and 16 bases lay between the germline ends. The CDR3 has 13 amino acids. Germline values: CDR1 SGHNT, CDR2 YYREEE (reference sequence). DNA for the CDR3: TGTGCCAGCAGCCCTGTCGGGAGGACTAGCTACACCTTC. Translation: CASSPVGRTSYTF.

This clone was seen more than once but under ten times. This rearrangement joins TRBV5-5 to TRBJ2-3; 8 bases align to TRBD1. The CDR3 has 14 amino acids. The V gene's germline CDR1 is SGHKS and CDR2 YYEKEE (reference sequence). V was pared by 3 bases and J by 6 bases, with 6 bases of the junction left unmatched. DNA of the CDR3: TGTGCCAGCAGCTCCGGGACAGGTTTTGATACGCAGTATTTT. Amino acid sequence: CASSSGTGFDTQYF.

This clone has more than one count but fewer than ten. The rearrangement links TRBV10-2 to TRBJ1-2; 7 positions match TRBD1. Trimming removed 8 bases from V and 3 bases from J; junction bases left unmatched: 6. In germline, CDR1 is WSHSY, CDR2 SAAADI. This CDR3 has 13 residues. As DNA, the CDR3 is TGCGCCAGCCGCGGAGGGACAGACTATGGCTACACCTTC. Amino acids: CASRGGTDYGYTF.

This chain uses TRBV2 with TRBJ1-2; possible D gene TRBD1, 6 bases. In germline, CDR1 is SNHLY, CDR2 FYNNEI. Trimming cost V 6 bases and J 6 bases, with 8 bases left between them. The length of the CDR3 is 11 residues. The CDR3 protein is CASSNRDGYTF. The CDR3 nucleotides read TGTGCCAGCAGCAACAGGGATGGCTACACCTTC.

J is TRBJ1-2 and V is TRBV2, with 9 nucleotides matching TRBD1. The CDR3 contains 15 residues. Germline assignment: CDR1 SNHLY and CDR2 FYNNEI. V was pared by 0 bases and J by 7 bases, with 6 bases of the junction left unmatched. The CDR3 DNA reads as TGTGCCAGCAGTGAAGCGCCCACAGGGGGCTTTGGCTACACCTTC. Its translation: CASSEAPTGGFGYTF.

The J gene is TRBJ2-3, the V gene TRBV6-1; D is undetermined. V shed 0 bases and J shed 3 bases, with 10 bases lying between them. The CDR3 is 15 residues long. Per the germline V gene, CDR1 is MNHNS and CDR2 is SASEGT. Here the CDR3 reads CASSEARVGTDTQYF. CDR3 sequence (DNA): TGTGCCAGCAGTGAAGCGCGTGTGGGGACAGATACGCAGTATTTT.

The J gene is TRBJ1-1, the V gene TRBV6-1; perhaps TRBD1 as D (5 bases). V gave up 3 bases and J gave up 0 bases, with 17 bases separating them. There are 17 residues in the CDR3. Per germline, CDR1 MNHNS and CDR2 SASEGT. The CDR3 nucleotides are TGTGCCAGCAGTGAGTGGTTGGGACGCCTCATGAACACTGAAGCTTTCTTT. As protein: CASSEWLGRLMNTEAFF.

The rearrangement links TRBV5-1 to TRBJ1-3, with 9 bases matching TRBD1. CDR1 and CDR2 (germline): SGHRS, YFSETQ. The CDR3 is 17 residues long. Trimming at V came to 4 bases and at J to 0 bases, leaving 8 bases not matched to a gene. The CDR3 coding sequence is TGCGCCAGCAGCGTCTCCGGGACAGGGCGCTCTGGAAACACCATATATTTT. Translated: CASSVSGTGRSGNTIYF.

The chain joins TRBV7-8 to TRBJ2-2; a possible D gene is TRBD2 (5 bases). Germline assignment: CDR1 SGHVS and CDR2 FQNEAQ. The CDR3 has 14 residues. The V gene lost 6 bases and the J gene lost 0 bases, with 8 bases spanning the gap. The CDR3 DNA is TGTGCCAGCAGTTCCGGGACGAACACCGGGGAGCTGTTTTTT. The encoded protein is CASSSGTNTGELFF.

The genes are TRBV5-1 and TRBJ2-1, with D perhaps matching TRBD1 or TRBD2 (5 bases each). CDR3 length: 15 amino acids. V gave up 0 bases and J gave up 6 bases, with 13 bases separating them. Germline V gene lookup returns CDR1 SGHRS and CDR2 YFSETQ. CDR3 coding DNA: TGCGCCAGCAGCTTGGGAGGGGTACCTAGCAATGAGCAGTTCTTC. Protein sequence: CASSLGGVPSNEQFF.

This sequence joins TRBV7-8 and TRBJ2-1; 7 nucleotides agree with TRBD1. This CDR3 has 14 amino acids. Germline loops: CDR1 SGHVS, CDR2 FQNEAQ. V trimming: 5 bases; J trimming: 7 bases; junction bases outside the gene matches: 8. The CDR3 sequence is CASSPRDSWNEQFF. For the CDR3, the DNA is TGTGCCAGCAGCCCCCGGGACAGCTGGAATGAGCAGTTCTTC.